The rows below give T cell receptor beta chains drawn from one sample of a study of vaccination and CD4 T cells after COVID-19. A single record per CDR3 protein comes from TCRdb applying MiXCR to the PCR reads. The profile shows under 10,000 distinct CDR3 sequences, more than 35% of them singletons. Their antigen targets remain unknown. Source material: CD4+ T cells from blood, cultured in vitro. The receptors originated from a human donor in good health. The CDR3 runs from the conserved cysteine through the conserved F or W. Fields, in order: V gene, clone size, J gene, D gene, CDR3 protein, CDR3 DNA. A D gene is named only where the DNA matches it firmly. Clone size appears in some rows only: once, few, many, or a class for an expanded clone.

v_call: TRBV6-1; clone_size: few; j_call: TRBJ2-2; d_call: TRBD2; cdr3_aa: CASSEERLALGGELFF; cdr3_nt: TGTGCCAGCAGTGAGGAGAGACTAGCTTTGGGCGGGGAGCTGTTTTTT
v_call: TRBV7-9; clone_size: few; j_call: TRBJ1-2; d_call: .; cdr3_aa: CASSLKGGERYTF; cdr3_nt: TGTGCCAGCAGCTTAAAGGGAGGGGAGCGCTACACCTTC
v_call: TRBV19; clone_size: .; j_call: TRBJ2-2; d_call: .; cdr3_aa: CASSIRTGSGVGELFF; cdr3_nt: TGTGCCAGTAGTATTCGGACAGGGAGCGGGGTCGGGGAGCTGTTTTTT
v_call: TRBV19; clone_size: few; j_call: TRBJ1-1; d_call: TRBD1; cdr3_aa: CASSAGQPNTEAFF; cdr3_nt: TGTGCCAGTAGTGCGGGACAGCCGAACACTGAAGCTTTCTTT
v_call: TRBV15; clone_size: .; j_call: TRBJ2-1; d_call: TRBD2; cdr3_aa: CATSRGASGVNEQFF; cdr3_nt: TGTGCCACCTCGCGCGGGGCTAGCGGGGTCAATGAGCAGTTCTTC
v_call: TRBV20-1; clone_size: few; j_call: TRBJ2-5; d_call: TRBD1; cdr3_aa: CSADRTGGLVKTQYF; cdr3_nt: TGCAGTGCCGATAGGACAGGGGGTTTAGTAAAGACCCAGTACTTC
v_call: TRBV15; clone_size: few; j_call: TRBJ1-5; d_call: .; cdr3_aa: CATSRHPEASSYSNQPQHF; cdr3_nt: TGTGCCACCAGCCGCCACCCGGAGGCTTCCAGTTATAGCAATCAGCCCCAGCATTTT
v_call: TRBV19; clone_size: .; j_call: TRBJ1-5; d_call: .; cdr3_aa: CASSIVEQMNNQPQHF; cdr3_nt: TGTGCCAGTAGTATAGTGGAACAAATGAACAATCAGCCCCAGCATTTT
v_call: TRBV14; clone_size: .; j_call: TRBJ2-5; d_call: TRBD2; cdr3_aa: CASSPHLAVQETQYF; cdr3_nt: TGTGCCAGCAGCCCCCACCTAGCGGTACAAGAGACCCAGTACTTC
v_call: TRBV28; clone_size: .; j_call: TRBJ1-2; d_call: TRBD1; cdr3_aa: CASSRSGGEDYGYTF; cdr3_nt: TGTGCCAGCAGTCGATCAGGGGGCGAGGATTATGGCTACACCTTC
v_call: TRBV20-1; clone_size: few; j_call: TRBJ2-6; d_call: .; cdr3_aa: CSASPGANVLTF; cdr3_nt: TGCAGTGCTAGTCCCGGGGCCAACGTCCTGACTTTC
v_call: TRBV7-2; clone_size: .; j_call: TRBJ2-7; d_call: .; cdr3_aa: CASSLVAGPSMYEQYF; cdr3_nt: TGTGCCAGCAGCTTAGTCGCGGGACCCTCGATGTACGAGCAGTACTTC
v_call: TRBV10-3; clone_size: .; j_call: TRBJ2-3; d_call: TRBD2; cdr3_aa: CAADSGKSTDTQYF; cdr3_nt: TGTGCCGCCGATAGCGGGAAAAGCACAGATACGCAGTATTTT
v_call: TRBV2; clone_size: few; j_call: TRBJ1-1; d_call: .; cdr3_aa: CASSGSLEAFF; cdr3_nt: TGTGCCAGCAGTGGCAGTTTAGAAGCTTTCTTT
v_call: TRBV6-1; clone_size: few; j_call: TRBJ1-6; d_call: .; cdr3_aa: CASSPSANSPLHF; cdr3_nt: TGTGCCAGCAGTCCGAGCGCTAATTCACCCCTCCACTTT
v_call: TRBV10-2; clone_size: .; j_call: TRBJ2-5; d_call: .; cdr3_aa: CASSEGGGTQYF; cdr3_nt: TGCGCCAGCAGTGAGGGAGGGGGGACCCAGTACTTC
v_call: TRBV7-6; clone_size: .; j_call: TRBJ2-5; d_call: TRBD2; cdr3_aa: CASSSGRRPETQYF; cdr3_nt: TGTGCCAGCAGTAGCGGGCGGAGACCCGAGACCCAGTACTTC
v_call: TRBV29-1; clone_size: .; j_call: TRBJ2-5; d_call: TRBD2; cdr3_aa: CSVEGTSTQETQYF; cdr3_nt: TGCAGCGTTGAAGGGACTAGCACACAAGAGACCCAGTACTTC
v_call: TRBV20-1; clone_size: few; j_call: TRBJ1-2; d_call: TRBD1; cdr3_aa: CSARESGQGNLYGYTF; cdr3_nt: TGCAGTGCTAGAGAGTCGGGACAGGGAAATCTGTATGGCTACACCTTC
v_call: TRBV20-1; clone_size: .; j_call: TRBJ2-3; d_call: TRBD2; cdr3_aa: CSASQEVGRADTQYF; cdr3_nt: TGCAGTGCTAGTCAGGAGGTAGGGAGGGCAGATACGCAGTATTTT
v_call: TRBV19; clone_size: .; j_call: TRBJ1-2; d_call: .; cdr3_aa: CASSTQANPSYGYTF; cdr3_nt: TGTGCCAGTAGTACCCAGGCCAATCCCTCCTATGGCTACACCTTC
v_call: TRBV2; clone_size: .; j_call: TRBJ2-1; d_call: .; cdr3_aa: CASSRGDSSYNEQFF; cdr3_nt: TGTGCCAGCAGTCGAGGGGATAGCTCCTACAATGAGCAGTTCTTC
v_call: TRBV12-3/TRBV12-4; clone_size: .; j_call: TRBJ1-2; d_call: .; cdr3_aa: CASSFLGAYGYTF; cdr3_nt: TGTGCCAGCAGTTTCCTCGGGGCCTATGGCTACACCTTC
v_call: TRBV6-1; clone_size: .; j_call: TRBJ2-2; d_call: .; cdr3_aa: CASRYLTGELFF; cdr3_nt: TGTGCCAGCAGGTATCTCACCGGGGAGCTGTTTTTT
v_call: TRBV27; clone_size: .; j_call: TRBJ2-5; d_call: .; cdr3_aa: CASSESGRGETQYF; cdr3_nt: TGTGCCAGCAGTGAGTCGGGTCGTGGAGAGACCCAGTACTTC
v_call: TRBV6-1; clone_size: few; j_call: TRBJ1-2; d_call: .; cdr3_aa: CASSEGFRYTF; cdr3_nt: TGTGCCAGCAGTGAAGGGTTTCGCTACACCTTC
v_call: TRBV12-2; clone_size: .; j_call: TRBJ2-7; d_call: .; cdr3_aa: CASRYSGTGAYEQYF; cdr3_nt: TGTGCAAGTCGCTACTCCGGGACAGGCGCCTACGAGCAGTACTTC
v_call: TRBV6-1; clone_size: .; j_call: TRBJ1-2; d_call: .; cdr3_aa: CASSETGNYGYTF; cdr3_nt: TGTGCCAGCAGTGAAACAGGCAACTATGGCTACACCTTC
v_call: TRBV5-4; clone_size: .; j_call: TRBJ2-7; d_call: TRBD1; cdr3_aa: CASSLGGQGRAISYEQYF; cdr3_nt: TGTGCCAGCAGCTTAGGGGGCCAGGGCAGGGCGATCTCCTACGAGCAGTACTTC
v_call: TRBV9; clone_size: .; j_call: TRBJ2-5; d_call: TRBD2; cdr3_aa: CASSVGGLAGFSETQYF; cdr3_nt: TGTGCCAGCAGCGTAGGCGGACTAGCGGGATTTTCAGAGACCCAGTACTTC
v_call: TRBV7-2; clone_size: once; j_call: TRBJ2-7; d_call: .; cdr3_aa: CASSLEAILYEQYF; cdr3_nt: TGTGCCAGCAGCTTAGAAGCTATTTTGTATGAGCAGTACTTC
v_call: TRBV6-2/TRBV6-3; clone_size: .; j_call: TRBJ1-2; d_call: TRBD1; cdr3_aa: CASSWTGGSYGYTF; cdr3_nt: TGTGCCAGCAGTTGGACAGGGGGGTCCTATGGCTACACCTTC
v_call: TRBV28; clone_size: .; j_call: TRBJ1-6; d_call: TRBD1; cdr3_aa: CASTETGIYNSPLHF; cdr3_nt: TGTGCCAGCACCGAGACAGGGATATATAATTCACCCCTCCACTTT
v_call: TRBV7-9; clone_size: few; j_call: TRBJ2-1; d_call: TRBD1; cdr3_aa: CASSQGTGGYNEQFF; cdr3_nt: TGTGCCAGCAGCCAAGGGACAGGGGGCTACAATGAGCAGTTCTTC
v_call: TRBV6-1; clone_size: .; j_call: TRBJ1-4; d_call: .; cdr3_aa: CASSEGMVRVGKLFF; cdr3_nt: TGTGCCAGCAGTGAGGGGATGGTGAGAGTGGGAAAACTGTTTTTT
v_call: TRBV2; clone_size: .; j_call: TRBJ1-2; d_call: .; cdr3_aa: CASSRQVNYGYTF; cdr3_nt: TGTGCCAGCAGTCGACAGGTCAACTATGGCTACACCTTC
v_call: TRBV20-1; clone_size: few; j_call: TRBJ2-2; d_call: TRBD2; cdr3_aa: CSASGLAVGTGELFF; cdr3_nt: TGCAGTGCTTCGGGACTAGCGGTCGGCACCGGGGAGCTGTTTTTT
v_call: TRBV30; clone_size: .; j_call: TRBJ1-2; d_call: .; cdr3_aa: CAWSVPPDSYGYTF; cdr3_nt: TGTGCCTGGAGTGTTCCCCCGGACAGCTATGGCTACACCTTC
v_call: TRBV30; clone_size: .; j_call: TRBJ1-1; d_call: .; cdr3_aa: CAWSVLSGRGNTEAFF; cdr3_nt: TGTGCCTGGAGTGTCTTGTCAGGGAGGGGAAACACTGAAGCTTTCTTT
v_call: TRBV7-2; clone_size: few; j_call: TRBJ2-3; d_call: .; cdr3_aa: CASSLAGESDTQYF; cdr3_nt: TGTGCCAGCAGCTTAGCGGGAGAATCAGATACGCAGTATTTT
v_call: TRBV5-4; clone_size: .; j_call: TRBJ2-7; d_call: TRBD2; cdr3_aa: CASSPRGGSSGGAGGREQYF; cdr3_nt: TGTGCCAGCAGCCCCCGGGGAGGTTCTAGCGGGGGGGCCGGAGGTCGGGAGCAGTACTTC
v_call: TRBV7-2; clone_size: .; j_call: TRBJ1-2; d_call: .; cdr3_aa: CASSLVAESNYGYTF; cdr3_nt: TGTGCCAGCAGCTTAGTAGCAGAATCTAACTATGGCTACACCTTC
v_call: TRBV11-2; clone_size: .; j_call: TRBJ2-3; d_call: .; cdr3_aa: CASSIPITSTDTQYF; cdr3_nt: TGTGCCAGCAGCATCCCTATTACTAGCACAGATACGCAGTATTTT
v_call: TRBV20-1; clone_size: few; j_call: TRBJ2-1; d_call: TRBD2; cdr3_aa: CSARDQVSGSRSYNEQFF; cdr3_nt: TGCAGTGCTAGAGATCAAGTGAGCGGGAGCAGGTCCTACAATGAGCAGTTCTTC
v_call: TRBV20-1; clone_size: .; j_call: TRBJ2-3; d_call: .; cdr3_aa: CSARAAADTQYF; cdr3_nt: TGCAGTGCTAGGGCGGCCGCAGATACGCAGTATTTT
v_call: TRBV25-1; clone_size: few; j_call: TRBJ2-7; d_call: TRBD2; cdr3_aa: CASSYPGAGGEQYF; cdr3_nt: TGTGCCAGCAGCTACCCGGGAGCGGGGGGCGAGCAGTACTTC
v_call: TRBV6-5; clone_size: .; j_call: TRBJ2-7; d_call: TRBD1; cdr3_aa: CASSYTGTGLSYEQYF; cdr3_nt: TGTGCCAGCAGTTACACCGGGACAGGACTATCCTACGAGCAGTACTTC
v_call: TRBV6-5; clone_size: .; j_call: TRBJ2-7; d_call: .; cdr3_aa: CASSYAFLPWTGSSYEQYF; cdr3_nt: TGTGCCAGCAGTTACGCGTTCCTCCCATGGACGGGTAGCTCCTACGAGCAGTACTTC
v_call: TRBV30; clone_size: .; j_call: TRBJ2-1; d_call: .; cdr3_aa: CAWSATWAEQFF; cdr3_nt: TGTGCCTGGAGTGCTACGTGGGCTGAGCAGTTCTTC
v_call: TRBV19; clone_size: .; j_call: TRBJ2-3; d_call: .; cdr3_aa: CASSIGISGPSPDTQYF; cdr3_nt: TGTGCCAGTAGTATAGGAATTTCGGGGCCCTCTCCGGATACGCAGTATTTT
v_call: TRBV19; clone_size: few; j_call: TRBJ2-7; d_call: .; cdr3_aa: CASSNGRATHEQYF; cdr3_nt: TGTGCCAGTAGTAACGGCAGGGCGACACACGAGCAGTACTTC
v_call: TRBV11-2; clone_size: few; j_call: TRBJ2-5; d_call: .; cdr3_aa: CASSLRDNQETQYF; cdr3_nt: TGTGCCAGCAGCTTAAGGGACAACCAAGAGACCCAGTACTTC
v_call: TRBV19; clone_size: few; j_call: TRBJ1-2; d_call: TRBD1; cdr3_aa: CASSILTGGSYGYTF; cdr3_nt: TGTGCCAGTAGTATATTGACAGGGGGCTCGTATGGCTACACCTTC
v_call: TRBV7-9; clone_size: few; j_call: TRBJ2-5; d_call: .; cdr3_aa: CASSLAPPGQETQYF; cdr3_nt: TGTGCCAGCAGCTTAGCGCCCCCAGGGCAAGAGACCCAGTACTTC